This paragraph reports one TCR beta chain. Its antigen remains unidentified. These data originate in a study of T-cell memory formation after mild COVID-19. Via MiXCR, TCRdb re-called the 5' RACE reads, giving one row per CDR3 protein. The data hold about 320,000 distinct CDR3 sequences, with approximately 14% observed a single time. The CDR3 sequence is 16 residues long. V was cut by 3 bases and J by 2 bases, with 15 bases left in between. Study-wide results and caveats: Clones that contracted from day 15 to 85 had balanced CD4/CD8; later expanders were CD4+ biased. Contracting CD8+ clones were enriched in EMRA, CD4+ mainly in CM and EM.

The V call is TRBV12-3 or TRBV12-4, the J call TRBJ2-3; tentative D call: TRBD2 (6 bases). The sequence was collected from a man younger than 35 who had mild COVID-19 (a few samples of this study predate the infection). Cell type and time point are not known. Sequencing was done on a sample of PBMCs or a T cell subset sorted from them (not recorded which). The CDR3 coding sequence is TGTGCCAGCAGTTTCTCGGAGGGAACTTACACAGATACGCAGTATTTT. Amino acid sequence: CASSFSEGTYTDTQYF.